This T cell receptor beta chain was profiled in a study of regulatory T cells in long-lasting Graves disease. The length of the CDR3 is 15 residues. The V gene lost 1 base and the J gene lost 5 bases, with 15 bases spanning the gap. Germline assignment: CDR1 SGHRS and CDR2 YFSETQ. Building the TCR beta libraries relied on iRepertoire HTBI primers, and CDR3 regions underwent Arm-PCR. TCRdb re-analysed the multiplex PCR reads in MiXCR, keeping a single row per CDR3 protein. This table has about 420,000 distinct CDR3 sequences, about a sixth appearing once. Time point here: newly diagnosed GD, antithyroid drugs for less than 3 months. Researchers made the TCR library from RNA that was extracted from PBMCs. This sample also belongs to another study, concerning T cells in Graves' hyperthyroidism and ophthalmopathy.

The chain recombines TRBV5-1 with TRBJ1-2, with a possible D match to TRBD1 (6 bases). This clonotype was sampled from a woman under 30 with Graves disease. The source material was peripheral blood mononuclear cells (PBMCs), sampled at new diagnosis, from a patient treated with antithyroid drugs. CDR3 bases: TGCGCCAGCAGCTTGAAAGTAGGGGGGCTTTATGGCTACACCTTC. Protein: CASSLKVGGLYGYTF.